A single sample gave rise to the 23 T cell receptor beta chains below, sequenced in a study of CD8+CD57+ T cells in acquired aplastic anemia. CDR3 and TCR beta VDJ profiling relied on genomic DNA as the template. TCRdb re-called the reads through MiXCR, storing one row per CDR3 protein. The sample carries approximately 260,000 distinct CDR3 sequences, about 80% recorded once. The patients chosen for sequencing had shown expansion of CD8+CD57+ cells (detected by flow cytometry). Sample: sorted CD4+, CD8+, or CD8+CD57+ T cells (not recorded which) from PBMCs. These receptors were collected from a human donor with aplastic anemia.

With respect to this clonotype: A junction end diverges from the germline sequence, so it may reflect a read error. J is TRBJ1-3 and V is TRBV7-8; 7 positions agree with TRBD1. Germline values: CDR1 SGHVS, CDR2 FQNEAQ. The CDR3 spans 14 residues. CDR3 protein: CASSLAGGGNTLYF. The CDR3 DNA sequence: TGTGCCAGCAGCTTGGCAGGGGGTGGAAACACCCTATATTTT.

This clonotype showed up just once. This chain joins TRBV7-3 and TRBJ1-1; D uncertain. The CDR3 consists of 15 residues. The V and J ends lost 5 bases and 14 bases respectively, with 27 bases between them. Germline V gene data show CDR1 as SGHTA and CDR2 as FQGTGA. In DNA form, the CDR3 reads TGTGCCAGCAGCCACGAAGGAGAGGGCAATGCTCAACCCTTCTTT. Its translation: CASSHEGEGNAQPFF.

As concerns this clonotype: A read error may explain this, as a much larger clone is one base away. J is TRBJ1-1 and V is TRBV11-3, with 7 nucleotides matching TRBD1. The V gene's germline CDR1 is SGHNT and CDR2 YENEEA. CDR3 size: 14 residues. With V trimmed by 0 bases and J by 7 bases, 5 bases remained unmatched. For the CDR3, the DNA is TGTGCCAGCAGCTTAGATCTGACAGGGAATGAAGCTTTCTTT. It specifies CASSLDLTGNEAFF. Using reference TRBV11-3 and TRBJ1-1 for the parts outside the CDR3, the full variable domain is EAGVVQSPRYKIIEKKQPVAFWCNPISGHNTLYWYLQNLGQGPELLIRYENEEAVDDSQLPKDRFSAERLKGVDSTLKIQPAELGDSAVYLCASSLDLTGNEAFFGQGTRLTVV.

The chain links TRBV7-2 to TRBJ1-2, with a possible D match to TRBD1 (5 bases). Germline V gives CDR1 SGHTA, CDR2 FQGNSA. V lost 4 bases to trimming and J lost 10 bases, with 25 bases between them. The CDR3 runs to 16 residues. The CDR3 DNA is TGTGCCAGCAGCTGGGGTGGAGGGGCAAACTATGGCTACTACACCTTC. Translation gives CASSWGGGANYGYYTF.

CDR3 in amino acids: CASSFAGPPDAQYF. CDR3 nucleotide sequence: TGTGCCAGCAGCTTCGCGGGACCTCCGGATGCGCAGTATTTT. The rearrangement joins TRBV7-2 to TRBJ2-3; a possible D gene is TRBD2 (6 bases). Germline V gives CDR1 SGHTA, CDR2 FQGNSA. The CDR3 extends over 14 amino acids. V gave up 3 bases and J gave up 10 bases, with 17 bases separating them.

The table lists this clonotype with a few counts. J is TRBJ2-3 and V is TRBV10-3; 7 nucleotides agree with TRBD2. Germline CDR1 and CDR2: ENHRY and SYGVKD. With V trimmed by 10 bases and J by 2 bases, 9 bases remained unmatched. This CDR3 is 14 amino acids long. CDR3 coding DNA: TGTGCCACCACTAGCGTCGAAAACACAGATACGCAGTATTTT. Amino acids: CATTSVENTDTQYF.

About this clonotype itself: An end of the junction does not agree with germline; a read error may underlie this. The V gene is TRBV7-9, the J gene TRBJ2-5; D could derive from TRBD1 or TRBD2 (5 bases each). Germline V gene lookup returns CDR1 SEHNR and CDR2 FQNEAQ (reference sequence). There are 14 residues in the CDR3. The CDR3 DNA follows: TGTGCCACCAGCTGGCGCTCAAGCCAAGGGACCGAGTACTTC. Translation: CATSWRSSQGTEYF.

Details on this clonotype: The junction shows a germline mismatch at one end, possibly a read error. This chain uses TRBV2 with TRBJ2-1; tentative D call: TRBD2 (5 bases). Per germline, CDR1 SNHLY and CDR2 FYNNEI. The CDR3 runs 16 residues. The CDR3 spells CASSFHRGGRSNEKFF. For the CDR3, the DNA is TGTGCCAGCAGCTTTCACAGAGGCGGGCGGAGCAATGAGAAGTTCTTC.

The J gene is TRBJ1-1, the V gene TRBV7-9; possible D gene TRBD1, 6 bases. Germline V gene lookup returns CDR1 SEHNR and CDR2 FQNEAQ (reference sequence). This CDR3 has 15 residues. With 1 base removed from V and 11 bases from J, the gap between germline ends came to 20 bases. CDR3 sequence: CASSLELTGGTNAFF. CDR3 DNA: TGTGCCAGCAGCTTAGAGCTGACAGGCGGCACCAACGCTTTCTTT.

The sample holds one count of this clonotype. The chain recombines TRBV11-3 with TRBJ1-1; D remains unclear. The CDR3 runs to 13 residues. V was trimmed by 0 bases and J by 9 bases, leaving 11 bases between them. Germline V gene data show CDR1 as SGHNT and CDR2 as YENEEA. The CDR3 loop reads CASSLDLTNKAFF. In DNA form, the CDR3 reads TGTGCCAGCAGCTTAGATCTGACAAATAAAGCTTTCTTT.

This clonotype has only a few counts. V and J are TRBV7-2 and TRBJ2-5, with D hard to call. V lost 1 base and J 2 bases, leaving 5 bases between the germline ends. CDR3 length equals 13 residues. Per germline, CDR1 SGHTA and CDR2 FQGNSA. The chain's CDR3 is CASSLVQQETQYF. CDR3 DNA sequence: TGTGCCAGCAGCTTAGTTCAGCAAGAGACCCAGTACTTC.

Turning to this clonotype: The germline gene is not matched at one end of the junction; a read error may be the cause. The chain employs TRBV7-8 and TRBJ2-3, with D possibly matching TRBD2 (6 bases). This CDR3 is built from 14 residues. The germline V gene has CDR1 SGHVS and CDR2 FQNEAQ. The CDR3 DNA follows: TGTGCCAGCAGTGGGGTGGGGGGTGCGAACACTGAAGCTTTT. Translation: CASSGVGGANTEAF.

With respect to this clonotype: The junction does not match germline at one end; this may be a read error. This chain's CDR3 is CASSFTGRAINAQFF. The CDR3 bases are TGTGCCAGCAGCTTCACGGGACGCGCGATAAATGCGCAGTTCTTC. The chain joins TRBV9 to TRBJ2-1; either TRBD1 or TRBD2 may fit D (5 bases each). The germline V gene encodes CDR1 SGDLS and CDR2 YYNGEE. The CDR3 covers 15 residues.

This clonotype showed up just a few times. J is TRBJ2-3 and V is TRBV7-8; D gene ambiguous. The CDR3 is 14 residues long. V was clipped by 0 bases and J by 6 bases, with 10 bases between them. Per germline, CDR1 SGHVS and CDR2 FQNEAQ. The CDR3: CASSLAGLPDTQYF. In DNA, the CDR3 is TGTGCCAGCAGCTTAGCGGGCCTTCCCGATACGCAGTATTTT. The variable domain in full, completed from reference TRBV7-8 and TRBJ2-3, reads GAGVSQSPRYKVAKRGQDVALRCDPISGHVSLFWYQQALGQGPEFLTYFQNEAQLDKSGLPSDRFFAERPEGSVSTLKIQRTQQEDSAVYLCASSLAGLPDTQYFGPGTRLTVL.

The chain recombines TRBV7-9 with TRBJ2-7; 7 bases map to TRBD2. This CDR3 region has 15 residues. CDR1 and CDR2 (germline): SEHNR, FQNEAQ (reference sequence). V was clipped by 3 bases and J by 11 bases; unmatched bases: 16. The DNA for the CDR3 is TGTGCCAGCAGCTTTCACCGGAGCGGGGTGGGTGATGAGTACGTC. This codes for CASSFHRSGVGDEYV.

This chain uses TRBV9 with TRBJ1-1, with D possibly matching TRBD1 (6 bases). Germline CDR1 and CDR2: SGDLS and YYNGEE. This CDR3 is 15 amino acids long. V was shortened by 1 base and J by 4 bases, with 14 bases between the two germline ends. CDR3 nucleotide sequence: TGTGCCAGCAGCGTAACACACACAGGGAGCACTGAAGCTTTCTTT. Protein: CASSVTHTGSTEAFF.

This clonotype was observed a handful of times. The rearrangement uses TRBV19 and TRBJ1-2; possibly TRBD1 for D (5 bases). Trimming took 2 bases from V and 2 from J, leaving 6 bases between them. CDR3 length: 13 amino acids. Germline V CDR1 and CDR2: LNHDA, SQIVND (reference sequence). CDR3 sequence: CASSINRNYGYTF. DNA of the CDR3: TGTGCCAGTAGTATAAACAGGAACTATGGCTACACCTTC.

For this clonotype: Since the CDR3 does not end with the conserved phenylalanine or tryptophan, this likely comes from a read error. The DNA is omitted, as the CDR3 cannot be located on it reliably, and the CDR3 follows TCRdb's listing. The CDR3 reads CASARHANAEYH. J is TRBJ2-4 and V is TRBV7-3. The CDR3 spans 12 residues, counting both ends. CDR1 is SGHTA, CDR2 FQGTGA, per germline.

This CDR3 reads CSVGSTDDQPQHF. CDR3 DNA: TGCAGCGTTGGCAGCACGGACGATCAGCCCCAGCATTTT. This chain connects TRBV29-1 to TRBJ1-5; D gene unclear. Germline CDR1 is SQVTM and CDR2 is ANQGSEA. The CDR3 length is 13 residues. V gave up 4 bases and J gave up 5 bases, with 12 bases separating them.

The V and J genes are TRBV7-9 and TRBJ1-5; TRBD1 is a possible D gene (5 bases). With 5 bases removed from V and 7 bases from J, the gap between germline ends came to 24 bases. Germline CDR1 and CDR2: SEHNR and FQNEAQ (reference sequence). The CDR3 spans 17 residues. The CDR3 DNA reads TGTGCCAGCAGCGTAGGGGTCTCGAGAAATCAGCCCCAGCCCCAGCATTTT. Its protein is CASSVGVSRNQPQPQHF.

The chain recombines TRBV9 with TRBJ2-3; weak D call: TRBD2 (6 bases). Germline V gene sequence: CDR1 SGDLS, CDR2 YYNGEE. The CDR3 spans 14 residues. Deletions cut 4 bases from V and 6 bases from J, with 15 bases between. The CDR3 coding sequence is TGTGCCAGCAGCTTAGCGGTAGCGAGCGATACGCAGTATTTT. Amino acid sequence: CASSLAVASDTQYF.

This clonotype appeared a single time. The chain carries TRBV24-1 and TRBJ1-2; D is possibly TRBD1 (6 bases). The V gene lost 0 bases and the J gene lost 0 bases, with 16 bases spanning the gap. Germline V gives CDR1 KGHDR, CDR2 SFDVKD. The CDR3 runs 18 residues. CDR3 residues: CATSDLGRGRRANYGYTF. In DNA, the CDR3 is TGTGCCACCAGTGATTTGGGCAGGGGTCGGAGAGCTAACTATGGCTACACCTTC.

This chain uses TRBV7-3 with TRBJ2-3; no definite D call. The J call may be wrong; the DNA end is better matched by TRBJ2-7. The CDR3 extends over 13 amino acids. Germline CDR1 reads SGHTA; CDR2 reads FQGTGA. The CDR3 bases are TGTGCCAGCAGCGCCGAAGGGACCTACGAGCAGTACGTC. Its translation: CASSAEGTYEQYV.